The subject of this entry is one TCR beta chain. Trimming pared 2 bases from V and 0 bases from J, leaving 10 bases between. The germline V gene encodes CDR1 KGHSH and CDR2 LQKENI. The CDR3 spans 15 residues. The table came from immunoSEQ multiplex PCR; TCRdb's copy has only in-frame clones and leaves some out. The profile shows approximately 190,000 clones, roughly 88% of them singletons. The sample is drawn from a study of blood T cell repertoires in COVID-19. V is TRBV18 and J is TRBJ1-1; D gene ambiguous. The clonotype originates from a woman in her 40s who had recovered from COVID-19. The sequenced sample was peripheral blood. For the CDR3, the DNA is TGTGCCAGCTCACCAGACCAGGCCATGAACACTGAAGCTTTCTTT. Encoded protein: CASSPDQAMNTEAFF.